This entry describes one T cell receptor beta chain. The antigen remains unidentified. This specimen belongs to a study of shared clonotypes between healthy human individuals. Study summary: CD4 naive cells filled three plates per donor, CD4 memory three, CD8 naive two and CD8 memory one. Whole-study findings and limits: Expectations were that clonotype sharing among donors would be affected by sequencing depth.

CDR3 length equals 16 residues. V dropped 5 bases and J dropped 6; count of bases not matched to a gene: 9. CDR1 MNHEY and CDR2 SMNVEV come from the germline V gene (reference sequence). Measured with immunoSEQ multiplex PCR; TCRdb has only the in-frame clones, and not every one. The sample gives 300,000 to 350,000 clones, around four fifths of which show up once; 10% is in the top ten. The chain links TRBV27 to TRBJ2-1; 11 bases are a match to TRBD2. The TCR comes from a man aged 25-40 years in good health. Sequenced material: memory CD4+ T cells sorted from blood. Subset given: CD45RA-negative fraction. DNA of the CDR3: TGTGCCAGCAGTGCCCGACTAGCGGGAAGCTTCAATGAGCAGTTCTTC. Protein sequence: CASSARLAGSFNEQFF.